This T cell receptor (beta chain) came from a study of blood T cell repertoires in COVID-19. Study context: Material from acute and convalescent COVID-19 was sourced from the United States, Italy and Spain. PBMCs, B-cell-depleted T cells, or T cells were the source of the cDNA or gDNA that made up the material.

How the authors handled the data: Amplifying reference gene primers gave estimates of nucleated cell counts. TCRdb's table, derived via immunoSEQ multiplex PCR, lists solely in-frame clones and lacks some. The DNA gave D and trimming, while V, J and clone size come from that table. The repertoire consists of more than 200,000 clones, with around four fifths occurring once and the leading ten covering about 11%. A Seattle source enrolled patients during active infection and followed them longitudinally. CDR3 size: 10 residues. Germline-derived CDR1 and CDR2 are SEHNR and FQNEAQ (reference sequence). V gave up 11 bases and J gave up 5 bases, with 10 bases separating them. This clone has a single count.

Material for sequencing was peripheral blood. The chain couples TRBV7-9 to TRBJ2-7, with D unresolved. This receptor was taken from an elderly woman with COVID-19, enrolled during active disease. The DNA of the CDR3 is TGTGCCCGTTTAGATGACGAGCAGTACTTC. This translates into CARLDDEQYF.